The source of this T cell receptor (beta chain) is a study of PD-L1 blockade in urothelial cancer. Noted time point: peripheral blood 6 weeks after treatment start. V was clipped by 6 bases and J by 0 bases, with 11 bases between them. Per germline, CDR1 SGHDN and CDR2 FVKESK. The CDR3 spans 15 residues. Profiling relied on immunoSEQ multiplex PCR, and the TCRdb table lists in-frame clones only, not all of them. Of around 110,000 clones listed, roughly 90% are singletons. Material: PBMCs, obtained around atezolizumab (anti-PD-L1) treatment. This TCR was recovered from a man aged 55 to 70 with urothelial cancer. V usage is TRBV14 and J usage is TRBJ1-4; perhaps TRBD1 as D (5 bases). The DNA for the CDR3 is TGTGCCAGCAGTCCTCAGGGCGCAACTAATGAAAAACTGTTTTTT. This translates into CASSPQGATNEKLFF.